A single TCR beta chain is shown here with its context. This entry is derived from a study of blood T cell repertoires in COVID-19. Study background: Acute and convalescent COVID-19 samples came from the United States, Italy and Spain. T cells, B-cell-depleted T cells, or PBMCs supplied cDNA or gDNA.

Original processing methods: Estimated nucleated cell counts came from reference gene primer amplification. Generated by immunoSEQ multiplex PCR, the TCRdb table keeps only in-frame clones and is missing some. That table gives V, J and clone size, and the DNA gave D and trimming. This table holds 200,000 to 250,000 clones, 82% found once. Trimming took off 1 base at V and 1 base at J, with 9 bases between the two ends. Germline-derived CDR1 and CDR2 are LGHNA and YSLEER. The CDR3 has 15 residues. This receptor was identified in a middle-aged woman with acute or convalescent COVID-19. This chain links TRBV4-3 with TRBJ2-3; TRBD2 is a possible D gene (6 bases). Source material: peripheral blood. CDR3 protein: CASSQGGTRTDTQYF. CDR3 coding DNA: TGCGCCAGCAGCCAAGGCGGGACCCGCACAGATACGCAGTATTTT.